A single TCR beta chain is shown here with its context. TCRdb keeps only in-frame clones here, not all; method: immunoSEQ multiplex PCR. The sample includes some 320,000 clones, roughly 84% of them seen just once. Sample treatment: 15 to 20 received Ad26.COV2.S at low or high dose, single or two shots; about 5 received placebo; per-sample allocation not given. It was on day 63 after the first vaccine or placebo injection that samples were taken. This entry belongs to a study of Ad26.COV2.S vaccination and SARS-CoV-2 variants. Background on the study: Recipients of Ad26.COV2.S got it intramuscularly, once or twice 56 days apart.

The clonotype originates from a person aged 18-65 years who received the Ad26.COV2.S COVID-19 vaccine or a placebo. This specimen consisted of peripheral blood, obtained in a trial of Ad26.COV2.S vaccine versus placebo.

CDR3 residues: CASSEGVEAFF. For the CDR3, the DNA is TGTGCCAGCAGTGAAGGGGTAGAAGCTTTCTTT. V and J are TRBV6-1 and TRBJ1-1, with D uncertain. Germline loops: CDR1 MNHNS, CDR2 SASEGT. The length of the CDR3 is 11 residues. Trimming stripped 1 base from V and 8 bases from J, with 5 bases between.